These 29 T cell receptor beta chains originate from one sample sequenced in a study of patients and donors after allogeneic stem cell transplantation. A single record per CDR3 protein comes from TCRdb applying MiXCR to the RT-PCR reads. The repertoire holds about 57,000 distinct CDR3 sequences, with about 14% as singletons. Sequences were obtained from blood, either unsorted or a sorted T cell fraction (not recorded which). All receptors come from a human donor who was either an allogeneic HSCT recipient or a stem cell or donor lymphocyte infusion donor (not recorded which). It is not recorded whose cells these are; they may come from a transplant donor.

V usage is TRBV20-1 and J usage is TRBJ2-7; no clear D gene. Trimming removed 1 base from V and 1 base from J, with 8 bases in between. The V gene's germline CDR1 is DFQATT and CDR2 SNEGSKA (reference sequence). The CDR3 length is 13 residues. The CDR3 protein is CSARAWFSYEQYF. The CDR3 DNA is TGCAGTGCTAGAGCTTGGTTTTCCTACGAGCAGTACTTC.

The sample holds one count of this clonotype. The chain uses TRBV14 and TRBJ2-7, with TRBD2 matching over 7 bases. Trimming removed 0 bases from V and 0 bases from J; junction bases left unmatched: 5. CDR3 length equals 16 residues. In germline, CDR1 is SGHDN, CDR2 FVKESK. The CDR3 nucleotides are TGTGCCAGCAGCCAAGACGTGAGCGGGATCTCCTACGAGCAGTACTTC. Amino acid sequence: CASSQDVSGISYEQYF.

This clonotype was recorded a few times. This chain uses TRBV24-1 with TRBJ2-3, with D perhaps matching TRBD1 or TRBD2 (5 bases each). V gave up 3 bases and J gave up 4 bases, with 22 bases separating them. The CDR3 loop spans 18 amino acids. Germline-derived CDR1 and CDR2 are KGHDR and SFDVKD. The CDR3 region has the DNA TGTGCCACCAGTGATCATACCTCAGGGACGGGAAACCCAGATACGCAGTATTTT. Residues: CATSDHTSGTGNPDTQYF.

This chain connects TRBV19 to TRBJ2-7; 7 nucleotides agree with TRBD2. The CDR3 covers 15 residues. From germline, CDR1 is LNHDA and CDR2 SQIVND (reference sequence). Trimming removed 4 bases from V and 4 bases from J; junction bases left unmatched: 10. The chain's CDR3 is CASSTRWGLPYEQYF. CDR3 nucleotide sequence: TGTGCCAGTAGTACGCGATGGGGACTACCATACGAGCAGTACTTC.

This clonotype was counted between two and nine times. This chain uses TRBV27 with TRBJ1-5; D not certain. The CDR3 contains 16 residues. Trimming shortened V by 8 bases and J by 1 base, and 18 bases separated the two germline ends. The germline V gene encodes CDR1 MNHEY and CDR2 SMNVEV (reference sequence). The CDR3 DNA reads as TGTGCCAGCGAACGGATCGGCAGGCCCAGCAATCAGCCCCAGCATTTT. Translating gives CASERIGRPSNQPQHF.

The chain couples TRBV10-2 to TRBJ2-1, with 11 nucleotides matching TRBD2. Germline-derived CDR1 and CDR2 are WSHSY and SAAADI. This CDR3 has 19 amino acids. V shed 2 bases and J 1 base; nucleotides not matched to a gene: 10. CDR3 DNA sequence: TGCGCCAGCAGTGAGAGGTTAGCGGGAGGGCCCGGGTCCTACAATGAGCAGTTCTTC. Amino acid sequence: CASSERLAGGPGSYNEQFF.

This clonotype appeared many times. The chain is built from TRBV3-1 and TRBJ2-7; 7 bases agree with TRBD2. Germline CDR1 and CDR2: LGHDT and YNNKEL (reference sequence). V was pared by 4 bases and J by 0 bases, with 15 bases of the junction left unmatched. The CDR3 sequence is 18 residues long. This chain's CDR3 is CASSPHPQAGESSYEQYF. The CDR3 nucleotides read TGTGCCAGCAGCCCCCATCCGCAGGCGGGAGAGAGCTCCTACGAGCAGTACTTC.

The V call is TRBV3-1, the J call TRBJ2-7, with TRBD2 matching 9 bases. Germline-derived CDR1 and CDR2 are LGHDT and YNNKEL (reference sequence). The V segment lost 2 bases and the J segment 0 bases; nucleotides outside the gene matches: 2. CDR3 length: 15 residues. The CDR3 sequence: CASSQSGRPSYEQYF. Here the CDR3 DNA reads TGTGCCAGCAGCCAAAGCGGGAGGCCCTCCTACGAGCAGTACTTC.

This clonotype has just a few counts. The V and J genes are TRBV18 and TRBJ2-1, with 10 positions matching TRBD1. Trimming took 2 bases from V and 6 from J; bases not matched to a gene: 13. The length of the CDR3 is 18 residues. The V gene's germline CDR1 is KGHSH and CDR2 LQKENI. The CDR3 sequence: CASSPLKIPGQGFNEQFF. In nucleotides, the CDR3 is TGTGCCAGCTCACCATTAAAAATCCCGGGACAGGGGTTCAATGAGCAGTTCTTC. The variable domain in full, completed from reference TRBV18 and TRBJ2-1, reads NAGVMQNPRHLVRRRGQEARLRCSPMKGHSHVYWYRQLPEEGLKFMVYLQKENIIDESGMPKERFSAEFPKEGPSILRIQQVVRGDSAAYFCASSPLKIPGQGFNEQFFGPGTRLTVL.

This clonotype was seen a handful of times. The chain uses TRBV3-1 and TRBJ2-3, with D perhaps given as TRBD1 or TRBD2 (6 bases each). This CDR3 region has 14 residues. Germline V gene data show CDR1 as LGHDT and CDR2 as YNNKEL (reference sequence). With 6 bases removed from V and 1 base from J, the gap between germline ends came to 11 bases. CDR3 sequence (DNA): TGTGCCAGCAGAGGGGGGCGAGGCACAGATACGCAGTATTTT. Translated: CASRGGRGTDTQYF.

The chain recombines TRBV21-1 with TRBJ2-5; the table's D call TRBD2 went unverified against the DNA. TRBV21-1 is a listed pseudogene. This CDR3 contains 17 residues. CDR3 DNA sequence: TGTGCCAGCAGCAAAGTCCCGGGACTAGCGGGTAAAGAGACCCAGTACTTC. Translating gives CASSKVPGLAGKETQYF.

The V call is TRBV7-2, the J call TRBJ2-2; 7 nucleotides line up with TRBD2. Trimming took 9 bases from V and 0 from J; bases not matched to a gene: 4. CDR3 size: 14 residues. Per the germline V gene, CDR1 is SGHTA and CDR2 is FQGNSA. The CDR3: CASLAEANTGELFF. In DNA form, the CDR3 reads TGTGCCAGTCTAGCGGAGGCGAACACCGGGGAGCTGTTTTTT.

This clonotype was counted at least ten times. CDR3 in DNA: TGCGCCAGCAGTGACGGGACAGGGGAAGGTGAAAAACTGTTTTTT. Translated, it gives CASSDGTGEGEKLFF. The chain couples TRBV10-1 to TRBJ1-4, with 10 bases aligning to TRBD1. V shed 3 bases, J shed 7 bases, and the junction held 5 bases outside the gene matches. Germline CDR1 reads WNHNN; CDR2 reads SYGVQD (reference sequence). The CDR3 covers 15 residues.

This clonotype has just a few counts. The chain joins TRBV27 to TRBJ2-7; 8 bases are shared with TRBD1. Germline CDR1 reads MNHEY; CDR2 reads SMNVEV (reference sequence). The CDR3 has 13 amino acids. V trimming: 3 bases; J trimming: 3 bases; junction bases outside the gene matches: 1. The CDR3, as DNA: TGTGCCAGCAGTTTGACAGGGGACTACGAGCAGTACTTC. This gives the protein CASSLTGDYEQYF.

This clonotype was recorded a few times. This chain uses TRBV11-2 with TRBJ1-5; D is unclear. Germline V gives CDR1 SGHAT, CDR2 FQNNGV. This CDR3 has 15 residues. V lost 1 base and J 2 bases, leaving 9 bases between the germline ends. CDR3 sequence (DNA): TGTGCCAGCAGCTTAGCGCCCGTGGGCAATCAGCCCCAGCATTTT. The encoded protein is CASSLAPVGNQPQHF.

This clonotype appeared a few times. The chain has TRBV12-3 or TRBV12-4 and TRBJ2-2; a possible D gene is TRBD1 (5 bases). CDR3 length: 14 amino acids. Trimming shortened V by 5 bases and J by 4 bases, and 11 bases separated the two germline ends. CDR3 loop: CASSLRAVTGELFF. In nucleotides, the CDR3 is TGTGCCAGCAGTCTCAGGGCGGTCACCGGGGAGCTGTTTTTT.

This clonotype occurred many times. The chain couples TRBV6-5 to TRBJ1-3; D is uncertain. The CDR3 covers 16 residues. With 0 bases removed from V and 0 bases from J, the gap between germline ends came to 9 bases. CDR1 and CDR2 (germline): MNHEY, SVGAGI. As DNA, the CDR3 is TGTGCCAGCAGTTACTCCCACGGGTTCTCTGGAAACACCATATATTTT. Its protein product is CASSYSHGFSGNTIYF.

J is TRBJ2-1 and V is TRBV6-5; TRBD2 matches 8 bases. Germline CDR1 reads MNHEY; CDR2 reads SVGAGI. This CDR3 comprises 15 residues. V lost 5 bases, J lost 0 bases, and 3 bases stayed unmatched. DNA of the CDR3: TGTGCCAGCAGTCCGGGGACTAGCTCCTACAATGAGCAGTTCTTC. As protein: CASSPGTSSYNEQFF.

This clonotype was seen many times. The CDR3, as DNA: TGTGCCAGCAGAAGAGATTGGGCTGAAGCTTTCTTT. Its protein product is CASRRDWAEAFF. The V gene is TRBV25-1, the J gene TRBJ1-1, with no clear D. CDR1 and CDR2 (germline): MGHDK, SYGVNS. CDR3 length: 12 residues. The germline V and J ends were trimmed by 6 bases and 6 bases, with 11 bases remaining between them.

The CDR3 protein is CASSLQDLRTLGYTF. For the CDR3, the DNA is TGTGCCAGCAGTTTGCAGGATCTTAGAACGCTGGGCTACACCTTC. The chain uses TRBV12-3 or TRBV12-4 and TRBJ1-2, with D hard to call. The V end lost 3 bases, the J end lost 8 bases, and 19 bases lay between the germline ends. CDR3 length equals 15 residues.

This CDR3 is CASSFRLAGSSRRGSTDTQYF. In DNA, the CDR3 is TGTGCCAGCAGTTTTCGACTAGCGGGATCCAGCCGACGGGGTAGCACAGATACGCAGTATTTT. The genes are TRBV12-3 or TRBV12-4 and TRBJ2-3; TRBD2 aligns across 11 bases. The CDR3 sequence is 21 residues long. V dropped 3 bases and J dropped 0; count of bases not matched to a gene: 17.

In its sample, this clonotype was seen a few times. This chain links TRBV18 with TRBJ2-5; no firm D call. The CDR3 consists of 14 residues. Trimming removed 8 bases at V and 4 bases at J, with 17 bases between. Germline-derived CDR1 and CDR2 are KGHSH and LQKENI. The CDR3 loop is CASPFKTRAETQYF. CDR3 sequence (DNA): TGTGCCAGCCCATTCAAGACTCGCGCAGAGACCCAGTACTTC.

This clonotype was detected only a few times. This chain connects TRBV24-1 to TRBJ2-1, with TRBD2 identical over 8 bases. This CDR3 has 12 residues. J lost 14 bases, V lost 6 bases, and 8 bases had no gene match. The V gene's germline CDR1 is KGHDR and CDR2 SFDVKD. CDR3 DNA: TGTGCCACCAGTAGCCTAGCGGGTCCAAAGTTCTTC. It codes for CATSSLAGPKFF.

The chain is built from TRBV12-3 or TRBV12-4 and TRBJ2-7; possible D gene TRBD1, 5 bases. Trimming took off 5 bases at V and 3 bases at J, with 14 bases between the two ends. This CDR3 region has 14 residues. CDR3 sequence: CASSTVQANYEQYF. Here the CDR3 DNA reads TGTGCCAGCAGTACTGTACAGGCGAACTACGAGCAGTACTTC.

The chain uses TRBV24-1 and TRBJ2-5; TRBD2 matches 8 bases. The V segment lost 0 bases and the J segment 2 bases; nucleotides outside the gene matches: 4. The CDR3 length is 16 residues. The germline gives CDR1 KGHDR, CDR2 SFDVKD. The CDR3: CATSDLGKRGQETQYF. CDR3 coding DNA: TGTGCCACCAGTGATTTGGGGAAGCGGGGGCAAGAGACCCAGTACTTC.

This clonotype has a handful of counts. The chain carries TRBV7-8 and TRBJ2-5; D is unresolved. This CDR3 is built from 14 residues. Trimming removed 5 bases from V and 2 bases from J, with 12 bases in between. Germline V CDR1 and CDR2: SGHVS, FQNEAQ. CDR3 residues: CASSPPWAQETQYF. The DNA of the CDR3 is TGTGCCAGCAGCCCTCCTTGGGCGCAAGAGACCCAGTACTTC.

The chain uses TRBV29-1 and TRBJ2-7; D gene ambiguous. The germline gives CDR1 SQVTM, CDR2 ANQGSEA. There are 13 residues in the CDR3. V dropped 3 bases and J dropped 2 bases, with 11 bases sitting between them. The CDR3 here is CSVEYPSAYEQYF. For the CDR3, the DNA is TGCAGCGTTGAGTACCCCTCGGCCTACGAGCAGTACTTC.

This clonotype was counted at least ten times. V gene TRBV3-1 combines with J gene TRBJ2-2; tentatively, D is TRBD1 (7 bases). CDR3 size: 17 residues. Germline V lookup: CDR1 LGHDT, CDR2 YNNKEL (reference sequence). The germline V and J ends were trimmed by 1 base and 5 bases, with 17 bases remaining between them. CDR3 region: CASSQASRQGGTGELFF. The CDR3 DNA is TGTGCCAGCAGCCAAGCTTCGAGGCAGGGGGGAACCGGGGAGCTGTTTTTT.

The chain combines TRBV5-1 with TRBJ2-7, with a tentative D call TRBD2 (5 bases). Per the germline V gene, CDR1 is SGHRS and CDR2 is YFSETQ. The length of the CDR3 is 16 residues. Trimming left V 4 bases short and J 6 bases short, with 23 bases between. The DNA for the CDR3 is TGCGCCAGCAGCCGGATCCACCAAGACTATGAGGCCGAGCAGTACTTC. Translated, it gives CASSRIHQDYEAEQYF.